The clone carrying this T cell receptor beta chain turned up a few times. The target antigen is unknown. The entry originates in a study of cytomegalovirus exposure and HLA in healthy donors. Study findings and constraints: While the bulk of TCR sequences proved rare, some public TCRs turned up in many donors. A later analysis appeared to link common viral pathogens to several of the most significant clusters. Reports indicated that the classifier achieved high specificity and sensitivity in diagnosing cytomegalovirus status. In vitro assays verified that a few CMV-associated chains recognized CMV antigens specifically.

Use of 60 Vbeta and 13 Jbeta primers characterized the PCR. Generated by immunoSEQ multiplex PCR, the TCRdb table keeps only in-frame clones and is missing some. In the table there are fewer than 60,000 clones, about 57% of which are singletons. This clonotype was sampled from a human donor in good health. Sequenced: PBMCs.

The CDR3 is CASSRQAPTYEQYF. The CDR3 coding sequence is TGTGCCAGCAGTAGACAGGCGCCAACCTACGAGCAGTACTTC. The chain combines TRBV2 with TRBJ2-7; the D gene is possibly TRBD1 (6 bases). The CDR3 totals 14 residues. The ends were cut back, 5 bases at V and 2 bases at J, with 13 bases in the middle. Germline CDR1 SNHLY, CDR2 FYNNEI.